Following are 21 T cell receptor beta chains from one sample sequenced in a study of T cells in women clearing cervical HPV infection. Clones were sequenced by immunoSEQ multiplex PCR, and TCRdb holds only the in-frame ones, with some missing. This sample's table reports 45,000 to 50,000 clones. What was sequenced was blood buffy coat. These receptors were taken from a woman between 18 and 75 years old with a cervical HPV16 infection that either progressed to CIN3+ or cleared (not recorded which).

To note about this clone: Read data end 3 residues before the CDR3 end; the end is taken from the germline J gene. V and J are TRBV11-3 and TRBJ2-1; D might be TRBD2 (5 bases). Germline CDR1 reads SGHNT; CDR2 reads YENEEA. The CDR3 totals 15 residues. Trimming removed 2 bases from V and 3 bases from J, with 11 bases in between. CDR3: CASSLSRVGYNEQFF. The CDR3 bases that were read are TGTGCCAGCAGCTTATCGAGGGTCGGCTACAATGAG.

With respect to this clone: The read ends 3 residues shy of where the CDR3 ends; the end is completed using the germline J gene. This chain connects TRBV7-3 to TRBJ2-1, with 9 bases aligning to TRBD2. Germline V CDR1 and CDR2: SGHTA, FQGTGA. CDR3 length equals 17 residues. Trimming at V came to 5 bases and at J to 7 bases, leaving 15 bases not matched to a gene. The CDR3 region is CASSTTSGSLGGNEQFF. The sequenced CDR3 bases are TGTGCCAGCAGCACAACTAGCGGGTCGCTCGGCGGGAATGAG.

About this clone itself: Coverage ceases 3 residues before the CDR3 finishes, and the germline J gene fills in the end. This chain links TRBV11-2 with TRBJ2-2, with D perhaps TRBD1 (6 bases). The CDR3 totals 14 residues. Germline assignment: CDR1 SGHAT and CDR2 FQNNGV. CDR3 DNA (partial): TGTGCCAGCAGTCAGGGACATTCCCTCCACCCG. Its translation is CASSQGHSLHP. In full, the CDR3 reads CASSQGHSLHPLFF.

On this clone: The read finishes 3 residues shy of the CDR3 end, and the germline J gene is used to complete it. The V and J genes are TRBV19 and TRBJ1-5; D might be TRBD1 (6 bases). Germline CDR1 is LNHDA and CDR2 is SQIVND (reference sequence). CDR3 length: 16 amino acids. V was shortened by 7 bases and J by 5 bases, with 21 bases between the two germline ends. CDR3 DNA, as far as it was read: TGTGCCAGTAACAATTCCGGGGGGCTTCGGTATCAGCCC. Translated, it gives CASNNSGGLRYQP. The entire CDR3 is CASNNSGGLRYQPQHF.

CDR3 loop: CASSLGAEQYF. The sequenced part of the CDR3 DNA is TGTGCCAGCAGCTTGGGGGCCGAG. This rearrangement joins TRBV5-4 to TRBJ2-7; no clear D gene. The read gets to within 3 residues of the CDR3 end, and the germline J gene fills in the rest. The CDR3 has 11 amino acids. V lost 0 bases to trimming and J lost 6 bases, with 4 bases between them. Germline CDR1 SGHNT, CDR2 YYREEE (reference sequence).

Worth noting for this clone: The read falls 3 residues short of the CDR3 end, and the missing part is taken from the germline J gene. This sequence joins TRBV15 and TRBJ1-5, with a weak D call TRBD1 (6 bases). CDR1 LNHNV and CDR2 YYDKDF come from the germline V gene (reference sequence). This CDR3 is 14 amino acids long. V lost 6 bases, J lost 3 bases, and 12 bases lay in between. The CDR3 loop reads CATSYAGVNQPQHF. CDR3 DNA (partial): TGTGCCACCAGTTATGCAGGGGTCAATCAGCCC.

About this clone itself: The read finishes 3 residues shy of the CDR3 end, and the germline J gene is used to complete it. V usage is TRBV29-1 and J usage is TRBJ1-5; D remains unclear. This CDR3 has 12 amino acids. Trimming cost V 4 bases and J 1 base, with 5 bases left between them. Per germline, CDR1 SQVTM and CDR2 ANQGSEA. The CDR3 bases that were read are TGCAGCGTTGGCGGGAGCAATCAGCCC. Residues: CSVGGSNQP. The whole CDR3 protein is CSVGGSNQPQHF.

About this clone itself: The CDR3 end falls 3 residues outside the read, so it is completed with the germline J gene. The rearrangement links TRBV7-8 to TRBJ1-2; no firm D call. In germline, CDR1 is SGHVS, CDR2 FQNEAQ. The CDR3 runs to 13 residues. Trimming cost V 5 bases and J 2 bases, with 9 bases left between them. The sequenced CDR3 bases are TGTGCCAGCAGCCCGTTAGTGAACTATGGC. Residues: CASSPLVNYG. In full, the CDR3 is CASSPLVNYGYTF.

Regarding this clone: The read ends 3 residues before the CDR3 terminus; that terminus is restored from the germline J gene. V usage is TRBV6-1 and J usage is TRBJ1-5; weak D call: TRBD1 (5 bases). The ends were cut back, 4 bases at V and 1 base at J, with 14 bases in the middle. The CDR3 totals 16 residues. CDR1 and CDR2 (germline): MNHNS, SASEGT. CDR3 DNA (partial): TGTGCCAGCAGTGGACCCGGACGGGGGAGCAATCAGCCC. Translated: CASSGPGRGSNQP. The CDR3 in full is CASSGPGRGSNQPQHF.

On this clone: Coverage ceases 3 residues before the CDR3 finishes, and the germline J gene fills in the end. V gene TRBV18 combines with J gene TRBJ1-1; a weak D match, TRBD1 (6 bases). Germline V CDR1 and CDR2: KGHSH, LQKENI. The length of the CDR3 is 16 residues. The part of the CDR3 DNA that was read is TGTGCCAGCTCAGGATTGGACAGCCTAGCCAAAAACATT. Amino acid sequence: CASSGLDSLAKNI. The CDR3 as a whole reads CASSGLDSLAKNIAFF.

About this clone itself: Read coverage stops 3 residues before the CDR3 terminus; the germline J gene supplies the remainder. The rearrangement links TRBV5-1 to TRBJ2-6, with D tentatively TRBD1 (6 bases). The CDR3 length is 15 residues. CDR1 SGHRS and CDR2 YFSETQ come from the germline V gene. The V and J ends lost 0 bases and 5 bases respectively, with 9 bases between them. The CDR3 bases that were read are TGCGCCAGCAGCTTGGAATGGGGGCGGGCCAACGTC. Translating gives CASSLEWGRANV. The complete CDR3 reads CASSLEWGRANVLTF.

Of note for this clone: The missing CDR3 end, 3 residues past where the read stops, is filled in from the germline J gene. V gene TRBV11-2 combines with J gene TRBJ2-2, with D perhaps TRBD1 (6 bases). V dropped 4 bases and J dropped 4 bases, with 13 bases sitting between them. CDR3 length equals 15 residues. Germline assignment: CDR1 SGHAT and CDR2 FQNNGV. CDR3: CASSSGPRGTGELFF. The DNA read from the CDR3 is TGTGCCAGCAGCTCGGGTCCCAGGGGCACCGGGGAG.

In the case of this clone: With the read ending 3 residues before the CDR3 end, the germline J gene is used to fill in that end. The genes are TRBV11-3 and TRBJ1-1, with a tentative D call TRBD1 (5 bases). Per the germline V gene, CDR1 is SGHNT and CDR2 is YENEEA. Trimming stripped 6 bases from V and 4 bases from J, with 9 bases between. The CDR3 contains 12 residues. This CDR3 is CASSPGGTEAFF. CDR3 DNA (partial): TGTGCCAGCAGTCCGGGGGGCACTGAA.

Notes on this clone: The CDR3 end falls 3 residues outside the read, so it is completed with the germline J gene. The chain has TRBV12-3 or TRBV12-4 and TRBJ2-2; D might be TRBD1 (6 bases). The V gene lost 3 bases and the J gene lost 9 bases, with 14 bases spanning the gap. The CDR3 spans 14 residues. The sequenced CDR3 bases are TGTGCCAGCAGTTTGTCAGCAGGGGTGCGGGAG. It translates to CASSLSAGVRE. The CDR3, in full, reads CASSLSAGVRELFF.

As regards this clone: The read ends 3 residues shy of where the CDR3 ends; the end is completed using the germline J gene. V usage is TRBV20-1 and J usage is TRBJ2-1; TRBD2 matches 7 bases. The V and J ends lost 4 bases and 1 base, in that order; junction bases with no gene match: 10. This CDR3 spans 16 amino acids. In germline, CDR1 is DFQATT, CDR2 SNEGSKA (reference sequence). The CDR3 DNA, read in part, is TGCAGTGCTAAGTCCCGCGGGAGTAAATCCTACAATGAG. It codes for CSAKSRGSKSYNE. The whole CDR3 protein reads CSAKSRGSKSYNEQFF.

The CDR3 sequence is CASSWGTGKNTGELFF. The sequenced part of the CDR3 DNA is TGTGCCAGCAGTTGGGGCACAGGGAAGAACACCGGGGAG. The chain combines TRBV28 with TRBJ2-2; the D gene is possibly TRBD1 (6 bases). The observed sequence ends 3 residues before the CDR3 terminus, with the missing tail filled in from the germline J gene. Per the germline V gene, CDR1 is MDHEN and CDR2 is SYDVKM. The germline V and J ends were trimmed by 4 bases and 1 base, with 13 bases remaining between them. The CDR3 totals 16 residues.

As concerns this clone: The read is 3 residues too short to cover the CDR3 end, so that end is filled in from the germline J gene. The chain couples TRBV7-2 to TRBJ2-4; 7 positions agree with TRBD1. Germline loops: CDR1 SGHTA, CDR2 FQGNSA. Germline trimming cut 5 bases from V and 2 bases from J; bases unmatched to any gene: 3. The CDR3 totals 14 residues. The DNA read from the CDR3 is TGTGCCAGCAGCCAACAGGGGCCCAAAAACATT. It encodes CASSQQGPKNI. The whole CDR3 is CASSQQGPKNIQYF.

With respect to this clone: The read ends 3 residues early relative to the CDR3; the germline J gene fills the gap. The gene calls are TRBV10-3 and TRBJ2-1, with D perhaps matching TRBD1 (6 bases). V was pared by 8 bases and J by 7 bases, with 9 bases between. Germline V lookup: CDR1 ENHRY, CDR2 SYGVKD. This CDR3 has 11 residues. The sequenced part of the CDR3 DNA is TGTGCCATCCGGACAGCGAATGAG. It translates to CAIRTANE. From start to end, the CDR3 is CAIRTANEQFF.

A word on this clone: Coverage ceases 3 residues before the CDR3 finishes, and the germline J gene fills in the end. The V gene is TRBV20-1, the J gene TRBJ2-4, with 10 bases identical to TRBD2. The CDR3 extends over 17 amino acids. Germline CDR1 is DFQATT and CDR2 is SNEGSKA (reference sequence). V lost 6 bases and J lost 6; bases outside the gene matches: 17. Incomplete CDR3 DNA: TGCAGTGCCGGGGGGGAGGCTAGCGGGGGTTGGGGAAACATT. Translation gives CSAGGEASGGWGNI. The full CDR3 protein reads CSAGGEASGGWGNIQYF.

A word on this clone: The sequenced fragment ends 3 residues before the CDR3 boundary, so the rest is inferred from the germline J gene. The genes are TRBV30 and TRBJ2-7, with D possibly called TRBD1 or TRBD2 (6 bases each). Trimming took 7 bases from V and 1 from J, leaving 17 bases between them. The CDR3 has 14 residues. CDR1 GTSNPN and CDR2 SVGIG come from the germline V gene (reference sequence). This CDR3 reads CASRGGGASYEQYF. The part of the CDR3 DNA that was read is TGTGCCTCCAGAGGAGGGGGAGCGTCCTACGAG.

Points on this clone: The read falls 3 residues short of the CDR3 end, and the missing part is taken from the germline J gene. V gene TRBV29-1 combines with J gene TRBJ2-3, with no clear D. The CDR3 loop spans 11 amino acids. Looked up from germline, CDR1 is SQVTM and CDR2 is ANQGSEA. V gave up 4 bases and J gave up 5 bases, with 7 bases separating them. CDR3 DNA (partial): TGCAGCGTTGTATTAGAAGATACG. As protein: CSVVLEDT. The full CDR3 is CSVVLEDTQYF.